The sequence of this TCR beta chain was determined in a study of blood T cell repertoires in COVID-19. For the study at large: PBMCs, B-cell-depleted T cells, or T cells provided the cDNA or gDNA that made up the material.

In the original analysis: From reference gene primer amplification, estimates of nucleated cell counts were derived. Libraries were prepared by immunoSEQ multiplex PCR; TCRdb keeps only in-frame clonotypes and omits some of them. V, J and clone size reflect that table, while D and trimming were determined from the DNA. The table lists 160,000 or so clones, about four fifths of them singletons, with approximately 14% in the top ten. Material: peripheral blood. The sequence came from a woman aged 80 or older with acute or convalescent COVID-19.

CDR3: CASSDEMGGKLFF. CDR3 nucleotides: TGTGCCAGCAGTGACGAGATGGGGGGAAAACTGTTTTTT. The chain couples TRBV6-4 to TRBJ1-4, with D possibly TRBD1 on 5 matching bases. Germline V gene data show CDR1 as MRHNA and CDR2 as SNTAGT. Trimming cost V 2 bases and J 10 bases, with 11 bases left between them. There are 13 residues in the CDR3.